Each of the 9 T cell receptor beta chains below was sequenced from the same sample in a study of chemoradiotherapy in HPV16-positive cancers. Generated by immunoSEQ multiplex PCR, the TCRdb table keeps only in-frame clones and is missing some. The sample has 2,500 to 3,500 clones; 77% are singletons. This sample was obtained from a patient who underwent chemoradiotherapy. These receptors all stem from a human donor with HPV-associated anogenital cancer.

The chain recombines TRBV7-6 with TRBJ1-1; D gene ambiguous. Germline V gene sequence: CDR1 SGHVS, CDR2 FNYEAQ. The length of the CDR3 is 17 residues. The V and J ends lost 5 bases and 0 bases respectively, with 19 bases between them. CDR3 nucleotide sequence: TGTGCCAGCAGCCGCCTATTGGGTACGGATTTGAACACTGAAGCTTTCTTT. It codes for CASSRLLGTDLNTEAFF.

The rearrangement uses TRBV21-1 and TRBJ2-6; the listed D gene, TRBD1, was not tested against the DNA. TRBV21-1 is shown as a pseudogene. There are 16 residues in the CDR3. The chain's CDR3 is CASPGTGDSGANVLTF. In DNA form, the CDR3 reads TGTGCCAGCCCCGGGACAGGCGACTCTGGGGCCAACGTCCTGACTTTC.

This clone occurred a few times. The rearrangement links TRBV5-1 to TRBJ1-1, with TRBD1 matching 8 bases. Trimming cost V 4 bases and J 0 bases; bases outside gene matches: 8. In germline, CDR1 is SGHRS, CDR2 YFSETQ. The CDR3 spans 16 residues. CDR3 protein: CASSPGGTGMNTEAFF. The CDR3 coding sequence is TGCGCCAGCAGCCCGGGGGGGACAGGTATGAACACTGAAGCTTTCTTT.

The V gene is TRBV15, the J gene TRBJ1-3; 9 bases are shared with TRBD1. Germline lookup yields CDR1 LNHNV and CDR2 YYDKDF (reference sequence). This CDR3 is 16 amino acids long. The V segment lost 5 bases and the J segment 0 bases; nucleotides outside the gene matches: 5. CDR3 DNA sequence: TGTGCCACCAGCGCGGGACAGGGTAACTCTGGAAACACCATATATTTT. Translated, it gives CATSAGQGNSGNTIYF. The variable domain in full, completed from reference TRBV15 and TRBJ1-3, reads DAMVIQNPRYQVTQFGKPVTLSCSQTLNHNVMYWYQQKSSQAPKLLFHYYDKDFNNEADTPDNFQSRRPNTSFCFLDIRSPGLGDTAMYLCATSAGQGNSGNTIYFGEGSWLTVV.

The chain's CDR3 is CASSSWERTSGSRDTQYF. The CDR3 DNA sequence: TGTGCCAGTAGTTCCTGGGAACGGACTAGCGGGAGTAGGGATACGCAGTATTTT. The chain links TRBV19 to TRBJ2-3, with 13 bases identical to TRBD2. Losses at the gene ends were 5 bases for V and 6 bases for J; bases not matched to a gene: 14. CDR1 and CDR2 from the germline V gene are LNHDA and SQIVND (reference sequence). The CDR3 totals 18 residues.

CDR3 loop: CASSSERQGYEQYF. The CDR3 region has the DNA TGTGCCAGCAGCTCTGAAAGGCAGGGCTACGAGCAGTACTTC. The chain uses TRBV7-9 and TRBJ2-7, with a tentative D call TRBD1 (5 bases). CDR3 length: 14 amino acids. The germline CDR1 and CDR2 sequences are SEHNR and FQNEAQ (reference sequence). V lost 4 bases and J lost 3, with 13 bases in between.

This chain links TRBV2 with TRBJ2-1; 7 nucleotides match TRBD2. From germline, CDR1 is SNHLY and CDR2 FYNNEI. CDR3 length equals 15 residues. The ends lost 2 bases at V and 5 bases at J; junction bases unmatched: 6. CDR3 region: CASSELAESNNEQFF. Here the CDR3 DNA reads TGTGCCAGCAGTGAACTAGCGGAGAGCAACAATGAGCAGTTCTTC. The complete variable domain, with remaining parts taken from reference TRBV2 and TRBJ2-1, reads EPEVTQTPSHQVTQMGQEVILRCVPISNHLYFYWYRQILGQKVEFLVSFYNNEISEKSEIFDDQFSVERPDGSNFTLKIRSTKLEDSAMYFCASSELAESNNEQFFGPGTRLTVL.

CDR3 nucleotides: TGTGCCAGTGCAGGGACTACCCAAGGGGGTGAGCAGTTCTTC. Translated, it gives CASAGTTQGGEQFF. This rearrangement joins TRBV2 to TRBJ2-1; a possible D gene is TRBD2 (7 bases). The CDR3 is made up of 14 amino acids. The germline V gene has CDR1 SNHLY and CDR2 FYNNEI. V was cut by 9 bases and J by 9 bases, with 21 bases left in between.

The chain is built from TRBV19 and TRBJ2-6, with a weak D call TRBD1 (5 bases). This CDR3 has 15 amino acids. V was cut by 7 bases and J by 5 bases, with 15 bases left in between. Per germline, CDR1 LNHDA and CDR2 SQIVND (reference sequence). The CDR3 here is CASTPGRERANVLTF. CDR3 coding DNA: TGTGCCAGTACCCCCGGCAGGGAAAGGGCCAACGTCCTGACTTTC. Filled out from reference TRBV19 and TRBJ2-6, the complete variable domain reads DGGITQSPKYLFRKEGQNVTLSCEQNLNHDAMYWYRQDPGQGLRLIYYSQIVNDFQKGDIAEGYSVSREKKESFPLTVTSAQKNPTAFYLCASTPGRERANVLTFGAGSRLTVL.